Listed below are T cell receptor beta chains from one sample, sequenced in a study of T cells in tuberculosis. The table came from immunoSEQ multiplex PCR; TCRdb's copy has only in-frame clones and leaves some out. The sample lists around 35,000 clones, more than 85% seen once, with 6.5% to 9% in the top ten. The sequenced sample consisted of PBMCs. Receptor source: a donor between 10 and 35 years old with latent tuberculosis or without tuberculosis infection. The CDR3 runs from the conserved cysteine through the conserved F or W. The order of the fields is V gene, D gene, CDR3 protein. The D gene is left open where the match is weak.

>TRBV2|TRBD1
CASNRDRGEFETQYF
>TRBV7-2|-
CASSLFRGNVGELFF
>TRBV7-8|TRBD1
CASSSGTGLEKLFF
>TRBV10-3|TRBD1
CAISPGQGADGYTF
>TRBV5-1|TRBD2
CASSGGSSYEQYF
>TRBV7-8|-
CASSLDEGGAHEQYF
>TRBV6-6|TRBD1
CASSPTGGLQPQHF
>TRBV5-1|TRBD2
CASSLAGLAGAAAAGTQYF
>TRBV5-1|-
CASSLGEAGQGHEQYF
>TRBV19|-
CASSIGGDSYEQYF
>TRBV30|-
CAWSVLQGNTIYF
>TRBV11-2|TRBD2
CASSLDPPGAGGRNEQFF
>TRBV7-8|-
CASSSPGFGPGGLRIEQYF
>TRBV4-3|TRBD1
CASSHDPGQGVGNEQFF
>TRBV21-1|-
CASSIRDRGRDTEAFF
>TRBV30|-
CAWSQRSYNEQFF
>TRBV6-6|TRBD2
CASTRGLAGYNEQFF
>TRBV7-9|-
CASRARDTQYF
>TRBV5-1|-
CASSLLTAGTSTDTQYF
>TRBV4-1|-
CASSRYGSAGAYQSDTQYF
>TRBV7-9|-
CASSHRDNNEQFF
>TRBV10-3|-
CAISETGSGTEAFF
>TRBV5-1|TRBD1
CASRRDREEQYF